Shown below are 3 T cell receptor beta chains from a single sample sequenced in a study of cytomegalovirus exposure and HLA in healthy donors. It was with 60 Vbeta and 13 Jbeta primers that the PCR ran. Sequencing was performed with immunoSEQ multiplex PCR; in TCRdb, only in-frame clones are kept and a portion is missing. The sample gives roughly 160,000 clones, around 69% of which show up once; around 1.5% is in the top ten. The sample taken for sequencing was PBMCs. The source is a man aged 60 to 69 in good health and CMV-seronegative.

V usage is TRBV7-3 and J usage is TRBJ2-3; 9 nucleotides align to TRBD2. This CDR3 is 15 amino acids long. Germline trimming cut 2 bases from V and 3 bases from J; bases unmatched to any gene: 3. Per germline, CDR1 SGHTA and CDR2 FQGTGA. For the CDR3, the DNA is TGTGCCAGCAGCTTAGGCGGGGGGGCTACAGATACGCAGTATTTT. This translates into CASSLGGGATDTQYF.

The V gene is TRBV5-1, the J gene TRBJ1-3, with 8 positions matching TRBD1. Per germline, CDR1 SGHRS and CDR2 YFSETQ. J gave up 4 bases and V 0 bases, and 3 bases lay outside the gene matches. This CDR3 comprises 15 residues. CDR3 DNA: TGCGCCAGCAGCTTGGAGGGGGACAGGGGAAACACCATATATTTT. This sequence encodes CASSLEGDRGNTIYF. Using reference TRBV5-1 and TRBJ1-3 for the parts outside the CDR3, the full variable domain is KAGVTQTPRYLIKTRGQQVTLSCSPISGHRSVSWYQQTPGQGLQFLFEYFSETQRNKGNFPGRFSGRQFSNSRSEMNVSTLELGDSALYLCASSLEGDRGNTIYFGEGSWLTVV.

The chain has TRBV18 and TRBJ2-6; the D is unclear. The germline CDR1 and CDR2 sequences are KGHSH and LQKENI. V gave up 6 bases and J gave up 0 bases, with 12 bases separating them. The CDR3 has 16 amino acids. CDR3 coding DNA: TGTGCCAGCTCTCCGCAGATTGACTCTGGGGCCAACGTCCTGACTTTC. Its translation: CASSPQIDSGANVLTF.